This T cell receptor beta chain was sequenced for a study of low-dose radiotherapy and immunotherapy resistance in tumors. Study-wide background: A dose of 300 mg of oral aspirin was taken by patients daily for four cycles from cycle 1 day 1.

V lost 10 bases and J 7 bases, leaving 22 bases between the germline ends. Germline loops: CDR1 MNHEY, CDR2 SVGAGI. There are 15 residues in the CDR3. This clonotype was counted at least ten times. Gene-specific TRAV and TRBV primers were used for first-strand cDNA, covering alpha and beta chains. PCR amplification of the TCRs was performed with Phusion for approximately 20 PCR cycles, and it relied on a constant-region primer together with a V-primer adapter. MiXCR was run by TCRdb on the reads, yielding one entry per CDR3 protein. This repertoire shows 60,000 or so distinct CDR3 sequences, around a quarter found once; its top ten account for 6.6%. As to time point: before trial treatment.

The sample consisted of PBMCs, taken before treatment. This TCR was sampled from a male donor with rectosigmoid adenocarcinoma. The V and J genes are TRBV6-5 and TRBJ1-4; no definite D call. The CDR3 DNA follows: TGTGCCATCCGTCGCGGCCCGATGCTAAGTGAAAAACTGTTTTTT. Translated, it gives CAIRRGPMLSEKLFF.